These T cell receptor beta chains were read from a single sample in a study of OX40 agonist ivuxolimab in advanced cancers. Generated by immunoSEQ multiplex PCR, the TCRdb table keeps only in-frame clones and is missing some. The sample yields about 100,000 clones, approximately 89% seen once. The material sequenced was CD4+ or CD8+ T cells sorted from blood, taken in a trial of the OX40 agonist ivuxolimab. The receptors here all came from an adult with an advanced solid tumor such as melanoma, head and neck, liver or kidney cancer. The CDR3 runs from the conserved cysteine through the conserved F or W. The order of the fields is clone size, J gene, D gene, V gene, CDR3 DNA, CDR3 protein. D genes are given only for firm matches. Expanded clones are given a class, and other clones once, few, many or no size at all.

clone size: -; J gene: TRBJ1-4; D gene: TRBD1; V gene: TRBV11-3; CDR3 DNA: TGTGCCAGCAGCGCCGGACAGGGCAGGGATGAAAAACTGTTTTTT; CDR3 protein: CASSAGQGRDEKLFF
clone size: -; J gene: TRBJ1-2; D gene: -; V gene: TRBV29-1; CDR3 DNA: TGCAGCGTTGCGACTTACAGCCGGACGAATCTCCCGTACTATGGCTACACCTTC; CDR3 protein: CSVATYSRTNLPYYGYTF
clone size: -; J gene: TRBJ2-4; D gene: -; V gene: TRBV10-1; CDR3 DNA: TGCGCCAGCAGTGAGGTTTTCGGGGGTTGGCTTAAAAACATTCAGTACTTC; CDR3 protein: CASSEVFGGWLKNIQYF
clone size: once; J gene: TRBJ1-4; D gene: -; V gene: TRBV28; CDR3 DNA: TGTGCCAGCAGTTTAGGGCGGGGTTCTAATGAAAAACTGTTTTTT; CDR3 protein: CASSLGRGSNEKLFF
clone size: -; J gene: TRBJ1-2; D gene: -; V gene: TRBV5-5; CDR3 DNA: TGTGCCAGCAGCTTGATCAATAGGATAAACTATGGCTACACCTTC; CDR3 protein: CASSLINRINYGYTF
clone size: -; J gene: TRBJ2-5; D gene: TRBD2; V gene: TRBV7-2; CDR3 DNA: TGTGCCAGCACGGCGGCCGGGACTAGCGGTGAGACCCAGTACTTC; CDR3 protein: CASTAAGTSGETQYF
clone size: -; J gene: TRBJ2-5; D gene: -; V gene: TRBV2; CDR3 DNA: TGTGCCAGCATTTGGTACCAAGAGACCCAGTACTTC; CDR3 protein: CASIWYQETQYF
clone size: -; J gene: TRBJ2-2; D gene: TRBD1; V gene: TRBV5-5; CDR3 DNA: TGTGCCAGCAGCTTGGTACAGGGGGACACCGGGGAGCTGTTTTTT; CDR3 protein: CASSLVQGDTGELFF
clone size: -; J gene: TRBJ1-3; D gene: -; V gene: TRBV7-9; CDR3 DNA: TGTGCCAGCGGATGGAACACCATATATTTT; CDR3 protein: CASGWNTIYF
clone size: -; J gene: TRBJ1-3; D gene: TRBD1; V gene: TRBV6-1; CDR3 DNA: TGTGCCAGCAGTGGGTCGACAGGGCCACAGCGTGGAAACACCATATATTTT; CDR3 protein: CASSGSTGPQRGNTIYF
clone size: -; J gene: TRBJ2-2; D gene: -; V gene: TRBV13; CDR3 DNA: TGTGCCAGCAGCTTAGTGGCAGGCGCCACCGGGGAGCTGTTTTTT; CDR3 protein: CASSLVAGATGELFF
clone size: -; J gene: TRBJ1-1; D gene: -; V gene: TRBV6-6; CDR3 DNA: TGTGCCAGCCACTTGGGAGGGAGGATGGACACTGAAGCTTTCTTT; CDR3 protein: CASHLGGRMDTEAFF
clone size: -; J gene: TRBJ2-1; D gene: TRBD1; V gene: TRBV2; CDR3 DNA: TGTGCCAGCATTGGCCGGACAGGACAATACAATGAGCAGTTCTTC; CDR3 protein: CASIGRTGQYNEQFF
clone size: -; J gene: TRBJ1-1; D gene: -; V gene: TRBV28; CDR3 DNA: TGTGCCAGCAACACAGGGTTGAACACTGAAGCTTTCTTT; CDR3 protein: CASNTGLNTEAFF
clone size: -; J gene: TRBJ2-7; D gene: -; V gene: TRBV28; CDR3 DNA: TGTGCCAGCAGTTTGTTGGAGGGGGCGAAGGAGCAGTACTTC; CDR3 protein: CASSLLEGAKEQYF
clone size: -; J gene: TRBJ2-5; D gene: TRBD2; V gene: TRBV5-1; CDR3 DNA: TGCGCCAGCAGCCTGTCTTTAGCGGGAGGGGAGACCCAGTACTTC; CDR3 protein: CASSLSLAGGETQYF
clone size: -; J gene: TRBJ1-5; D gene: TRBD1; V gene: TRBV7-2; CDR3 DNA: TGTGCCAGCAGCTCTGGACAGGCCCAACGGGACCAGCATTTT; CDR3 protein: CASSSGQAQRDQHF
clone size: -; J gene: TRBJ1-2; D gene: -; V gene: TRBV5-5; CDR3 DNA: TGTGCCAGCAGCCCCCAATCCAACTATGGCTACACCTTC; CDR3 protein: CASSPQSNYGYTF
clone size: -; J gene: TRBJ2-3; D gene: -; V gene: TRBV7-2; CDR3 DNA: TGTGCCAGCAGCTTCCAAACGGATACGCAGTATTTT; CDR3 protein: CASSFQTDTQYF
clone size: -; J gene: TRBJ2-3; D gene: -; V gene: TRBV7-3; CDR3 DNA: TGTGCCAGCAGCTCAGGGGGGTTCGATACGCAGTATTTT; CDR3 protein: CASSSGGFDTQYF
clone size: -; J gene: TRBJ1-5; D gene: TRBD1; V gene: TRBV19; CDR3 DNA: TGTGCCAGTAGTAAATCGGGACAGTTATTACTTAGCAATCAGCCCCAGCATTTT; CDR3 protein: CASSKSGQLLLSNQPQHF
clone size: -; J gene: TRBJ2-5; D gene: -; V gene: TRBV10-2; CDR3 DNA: TGCGCCAGCAGGGTGAGGGGGATCCAAGAGACCCAGTACTTC; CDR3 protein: CASRVRGIQETQYF
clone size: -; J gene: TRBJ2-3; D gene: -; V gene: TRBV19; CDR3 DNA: TGTGCCAGCAGGCATCGTAGCACAGATACGCAGTATTTT; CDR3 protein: CASRHRSTDTQYF
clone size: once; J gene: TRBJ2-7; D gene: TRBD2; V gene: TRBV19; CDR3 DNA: TGTGCCAGTAGACTCCGGGACGGCGGGAGCGGGAGAGAATACGAGCAGTACTTC; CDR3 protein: CASRLRDGGSGREYEQYF
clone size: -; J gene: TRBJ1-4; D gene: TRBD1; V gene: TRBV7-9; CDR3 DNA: TGTGCCAGCAGCCTCGCCGGGACAGGGGTAGAAAAACTGTTTTTT; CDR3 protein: CASSLAGTGVEKLFF